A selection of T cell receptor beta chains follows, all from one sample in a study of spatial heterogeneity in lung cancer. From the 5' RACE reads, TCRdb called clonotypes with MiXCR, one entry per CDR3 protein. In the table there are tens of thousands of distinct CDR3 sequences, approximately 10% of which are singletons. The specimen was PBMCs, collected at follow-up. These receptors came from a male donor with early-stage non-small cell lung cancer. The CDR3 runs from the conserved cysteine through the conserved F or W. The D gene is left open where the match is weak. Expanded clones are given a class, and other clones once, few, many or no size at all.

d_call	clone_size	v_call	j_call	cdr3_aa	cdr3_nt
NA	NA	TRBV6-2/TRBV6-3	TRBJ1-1	CASSYRVAEAFF	TGTGCCAGCAGTTACAGGGTCGCTGAAGCTTTCTTT
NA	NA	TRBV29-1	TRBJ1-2	CSVEKEQGSYGYTF	TGCAGCGTTGAAAAGGAACAGGGTAGTTATGGCTACACCTTC
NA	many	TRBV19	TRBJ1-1	CATNPGSTGWTEAFF	TGTGCCACCAATCCTGGGAGTACAGGGTGGACTGAAGCTTTCTTT
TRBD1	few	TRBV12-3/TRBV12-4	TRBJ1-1	CASSPRGRQGGEAFF	TGTGCCAGCAGCCCACGGGGGAGACAGGGAGGTGAAGCTTTCTTT
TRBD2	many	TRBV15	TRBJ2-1	CATSRFQAGGHNEQFF	TGTGCCACCAGCAGGTTCCAGGCGGGGGGCCACAATGAGCAGTTCTTC
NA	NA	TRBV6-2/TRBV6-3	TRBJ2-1	CASSYSREQFF	TGTGCCAGCAGTTACTCCCGAGAGCAGTTCTTC
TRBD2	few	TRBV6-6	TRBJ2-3	CASSQERGSTDTQYF	TGTGCCAGCAGTCAGGAGCGGGGGAGCACAGATACGCAGTATTTT
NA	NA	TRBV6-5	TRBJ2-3	CASSEAERTDTQYF	TGTGCCAGCAGTGAGGCCGAGAGGACAGATACGCAGTATTTT
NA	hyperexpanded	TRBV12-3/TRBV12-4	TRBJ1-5	CASSLGPQPQHF	TGTGCCAGCAGCCTCGGTCCTCAGCCCCAGCATTTT
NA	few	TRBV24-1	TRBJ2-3	CATSDFSDTQYF	TGTGCCACCAGTGATTTTTCAGATACGCAGTATTTT
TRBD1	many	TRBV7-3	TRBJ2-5	CASSPGTGEETQYF	TGTGCCAGCAGCCCCGGGACAGGGGAAGAGACCCAGTACTTC
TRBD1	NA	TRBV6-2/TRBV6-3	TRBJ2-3	CASTTGGPSTDTQYF	TGTGCCAGCACGACAGGGGGGCCTAGCACAGATACGCAGTATTTT
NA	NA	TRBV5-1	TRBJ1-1	CASSLEGTPEAFF	TGCGCCAGCAGCTTGGAGGGAACCCCTGAAGCTTTCTTT
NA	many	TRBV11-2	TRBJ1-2	CASSQEGATLYGYTF	TGTGCCAGCAGCCAGGAGGGTGCAACCCTCTATGGCTACACCTTC
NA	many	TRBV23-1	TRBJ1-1	CASSQFERGINTEAFF	TGCGCCAGCAGTCAATTTGAGCGAGGGATAAACACTGAAGCTTTCTTT
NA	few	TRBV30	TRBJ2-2	CAWSVLANTGELFF	TGTGCCTGGAGTGTACTAGCTAACACCGGGGAGCTGTTTTTT
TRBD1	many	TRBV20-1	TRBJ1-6	CSAEIPGQGNSPLHF	TGCAGTGCTGAGATTCCGGGACAGGGTAATTCACCCCTCCACTTT
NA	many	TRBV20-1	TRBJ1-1	CSARGTEGTEAFF	TGCAGTGCTAGAGGGACAGAAGGAACTGAAGCTTTCTTT